This TCR beta chain appears in the sequencing data of a study of pediatric ulcerative colitis. Study-wide results and caveats: Blood-rectal clonal overlap within each person was significantly higher in ulcerative colitis patients than controls. Substantially fewer templates came from a couple of patients' blood samples. Two rectal clonotypes were found only in ulcerative colitis patients, all of them.

The CDR3 sequence is 13 residues long. V was clipped by 3 bases and J by 12 bases; unmatched bases: 7. CDR1 is LNHDA, CDR2 SQIVND, per germline (reference sequence). Regarding this clone: Its antigen is still unknown.

Sequencing was at survey level. Assay used: immunoSEQ multiplex PCR; TCRdb lists only in-frame clones, some missing. Of more than 12,000 clones detected, over 80% appear once; the ten largest clones hold over 0.75%. This chain connects TRBV19 to TRBJ1-2; 10 nucleotides align to TRBD1. This clonotype was obtained from a boy between 10 and 17 years old with moderate ulcerative colitis. Sequenced: blood. The CDR3 is CASSIRGQGFHTF. For the CDR3, the DNA is TGTGCCAGTAGTATCAGGGGACAGGGGTTCCACACCTTC.